The 22 T cell receptor beta chains below were found in one sample sequenced in a study of T cells in Graves' hyperthyroidism and ophthalmopathy. Amplified TCR beta CDR3 regions derived from RNA transcripts. HTBI primers were used for first-round RT-PCR of the TCR CDR3. TCRdb re-derived calls from the multiplex PCR reads in MiXCR, one entry per CDR3 protein. The sample lists some 370,000 distinct CDR3 sequences, more than 12% seen once, with 25% to 30% in the top ten. The sequencing sample was made of blood. The receptors come from a man between 50 and 59 years old with Graves' ophthalmopathy.

This clonotype showed up just a few times. V is TRBV4-2 and J is TRBJ2-3, with D unclear. The CDR3 covers 15 residues. Trimming removed 0 bases from V and 3 bases from J, with 10 bases in between. CDR1 is LGHNA and CDR2 is YNFKEQ in the germline V gene. The CDR3 region is CASSQERPSTDTQYF. The DNA for the CDR3 is TGTGCCAGCAGCCAAGAACGGCCTTCTACAGATACGCAGTATTTT.

The CDR3 is CASSSAAMSTEAFF. The CDR3 region has the DNA TGTGCCAGCAGTTCGGCAGCGATGAGCACTGAAGCTTTCTTT. The chain combines TRBV27 with TRBJ1-1, with D hard to call. CDR3 length: 14 amino acids. Germline V CDR1 and CDR2: MNHEY, SMNVEV (reference sequence). Trimming cost V 4 bases and J 4 bases, with 13 bases left between them.

The chain has TRBV29-1 and TRBJ2-1; 11 bases are shared with TRBD2. The CDR3 is 14 amino acids. Trimming removed 4 bases from V and 7 bases from J; junction bases left unmatched: 6. CDR1 SQVTM and CDR2 ANQGSEA come from the germline V gene. The CDR3 coding sequence is TGCAGCGTTGGAGCACTAGCGGGAGTGAATGAGCAGTTCTTC. Its protein is CSVGALAGVNEQFF.

V and J are TRBV20-1 and TRBJ2-1; D may be TRBD2 (7 bases). V was shortened by 5 bases and J by 1 base, with 18 bases between the two germline ends. From germline, CDR1 is DFQATT and CDR2 SNEGSKA (reference sequence). This CDR3 has 16 residues. The CDR3 loop is CSASNRGAFSYNEQFF. The CDR3 region has the DNA TGCAGTGCTTCTAACCGGGGGGCGTTTTCCTACAATGAGCAGTTCTTC.

This clonotype was observed a few times. The chain employs TRBV30 and TRBJ1-1; TRBD1 might be the D (6 bases). V shed 2 bases and J shed 4 bases, with 14 bases lying between them. The CDR3 is made up of 14 amino acids. The germline gives CDR1 GTSNPN, CDR2 SVGIG (reference sequence). CDR3 residues: CAWSKGGGSTEAFF. The CDR3 bases are TGTGCCTGGAGTAAAGGGGGGGGGAGCACTGAAGCTTTCTTT.

This clonotype came up many times. This chain uses TRBV5-1 with TRBJ1-1; D uncertain. From germline, CDR1 is SGHRS and CDR2 YFSETQ. The V end lost 4 bases, the J end lost 0 bases, and 16 bases lay between the germline ends. The CDR3 length is 16 residues. The CDR3 DNA reads TGCGCCAGCAGCCCTCTAACCGGATTCATGAACACTGAAGCTTTCTTT. Translation: CASSPLTGFMNTEAFF.

The chain has TRBV4-2 and TRBJ2-5; 12 bases map to TRBD1. Germline V CDR1 and CDR2: LGHNA, YNFKEQ. The CDR3 covers 16 residues. V dropped 1 base and J dropped 4; count of bases not matched to a gene: 4. The CDR3 nucleotides read TGTGCCAGCAGCCAAGGGGGACAGGGGGCGATAGAGACCCAGTACTTC. The encoded protein is CASSQGGQGAIETQYF.

This clonotype was detected many times. The V and J genes are TRBV11-2 and TRBJ2-7; D tentatively fits TRBD1 or TRBD2 (5 bases each). This CDR3 spans 13 amino acids. The ends were cut back, 10 bases at V and 2 bases at J, with 15 bases in the middle. Germline values: CDR1 SGHAT, CDR2 FQNNGV. This CDR3 is CATEGWGTYEQYF. CDR3 coding DNA: TGTGCCACCGAGGGGTGGGGCACCTACGAGCAGTACTTC.

The chain couples TRBV15 to TRBJ2-7; TRBD1 might be the D (5 bases). The CDR3 has 14 residues. Trimming removed 5 bases from V and 0 bases from J, with 11 bases in between. Germline CDR1 LNHNV, CDR2 YYDKDF (reference sequence). The CDR3 here is CATSGGDSSYEQYF. For the CDR3, the DNA is TGTGCCACCAGCGGTGGCGACAGCTCCTACGAGCAGTACTTC.

This clonotype has a count of ten or more. The chain has TRBV7-8 and TRBJ2-1, with TRBD2 as a possible D gene (6 bases). The CDR3 is 14 amino acids. In germline, CDR1 is SGHVS, CDR2 FQNEAQ. V lost 5 bases and J lost 3, with 11 bases in between. The CDR3 DNA reads TGTGCCAGCAGCGGATCTAGCGACTACAATGAGCAGTTCTTC. It encodes CASSGSSDYNEQFF.

The V and J genes are TRBV5-1 and TRBJ2-3; no clear D gene. Germline assignment: CDR1 SGHRS and CDR2 YFSETQ. Trimming cost V 2 bases and J 5 bases, with 6 bases left between them. CDR3 length equals 12 residues. The CDR3 protein is CASSFDLDTQYF. The DNA for the CDR3 is TGCGCCAGCAGCTTCGACTTAGATACGCAGTATTTT.

This clonotype was seen ten or more times. The gene calls are TRBV29-1 and TRBJ2-1, with D tentatively TRBD2 (6 bases). Germline V gives CDR1 SQVTM, CDR2 ANQGSEA. Trimming shortened V by 6 bases and J by 4 bases, and 16 bases separated the two germline ends. The CDR3 runs 14 residues. CDR3 sequence (DNA): TGCAGCGTACGTAACCCGGGGGTTTACAATGAGCAGTTCTTC. Amino acid sequence: CSVRNPGVYNEQFF.

This clonotype has ten or more counts. V is TRBV12-3 or TRBV12-4 and J is TRBJ2-3; no reliable D call. Trimming took off 5 bases at V and 0 bases at J, with 12 bases between the two ends. The CDR3 totals 15 residues. The CDR3 DNA reads as TGTGCCAGCAGTAGTGGCTCCGCTAGCACAGATACGCAGTATTTT. Translated: CASSSGSASTDTQYF.

About this clonotype: It may be a read error: a sequence one base away is much more abundant. This sequence joins TRBV2 and TRBJ2-1; D unclear. This CDR3 has 17 amino acids. Germline V gene sequence: CDR1 SNHLY, CDR2 FYNNEI. Trimming took off 2 bases at V and 8 bases at J, with 22 bases between the two ends. The CDR3 region is CASSESQMEQEIDEQFF. CDR3 DNA sequence: TGTGCCAGCAGTGAAAGTCAAATGGAGCAGGAGATCGATGAGCAGTTCTTC.

This clonotype was seen only a few times. The chain joins TRBV24-1 to TRBJ2-3, with 7 bases fitting TRBD2. The J segment lost 6 bases and the V segment lost 9 bases, leaving 8 bases of the junction unmatched. The CDR3 is 13 residues long. Germline V CDR1 and CDR2: KGHDR, SFDVKD. CDR3 DNA: TGTGCCACCCGACGGGACTATGCCGATACGCAGTATTTT. This translates into CATRRDYADTQYF.

This clonotype was seen repeatedly, ten times or more. This chain uses TRBV20-1 with TRBJ2-3; 14 bases agree with TRBD2. The trim removed 6 bases at V and 11 bases at J, leaving 13 bases unmatched. The CDR3 covers 15 residues. Germline V CDR1 and CDR2: DFQATT, SNEGSKA (reference sequence). CDR3 region: CSAEAPGLAGVGQYF. CDR3 nucleotide sequence: TGCAGTGCCGAAGCACCGGGACTAGCGGGAGTGGGGCAGTATTTT.

The table lists this clonotype with a few counts. The rearrangement uses TRBV5-8 and TRBJ1-2; weak D call: TRBD1 (5 bases). V was clipped by 6 bases and J by 4 bases, with 13 bases between them. Germline V CDR1 and CDR2: SGHTS, YDEGEE. The CDR3 consists of 13 residues. CDR3 sequence (DNA): TGTGCCAGCATCCCGGGACGGAGCTATGGCTACACCTTC. As protein: CASIPGRSYGYTF.

This clonotype was recorded at least ten times. The chain links TRBV5-1 to TRBJ2-7; D possibly corresponds to TRBD2 (5 bases). The CDR3 sequence is 16 residues long. Trimming shortened V by 0 bases and J by 2 bases, and 15 bases separated the two germline ends. CDR1 and CDR2 from the germline V gene are SGHRS and YFSETQ. CDR3 nucleotide sequence: TGCGCCAGCAGCTTGGCACTTGAGCGGCCCACCTACGAGCAGTACTTC. This gives the protein CASSLALERPTYEQYF.

The rearrangement links TRBV6-1 to TRBJ2-5; D is undetermined. CDR1 and CDR2 from the germline V gene are MNHNS and SASEGT. There are 18 residues in the CDR3. The ends were cut back, 6 bases at V and 4 bases at J, with 27 bases in the middle. The CDR3 here is CASRRLPLIRKVRETQYF. DNA of the CDR3: TGTGCCAGCAGACGATTACCCCTTATCCGGAAGGTTCGAGAGACCCAGTACTTC.

The chain has TRBV3-1 and TRBJ2-7, with 9 bases that match TRBD2. Germline V gene data show CDR1 as LGHDT and CDR2 as YNNKEL (reference sequence). Unmatched junction bases numbered 7, after V lost 3 bases and J lost 4 bases. The length of the CDR3 is 15 residues. In DNA form, the CDR3 reads TGTGCCAGCAGCCACAGCCTAGCGGGAAGGTACGAGCAGTACTTC. The encoded protein is CASSHSLAGRYEQYF.

This chain links TRBV7-2 with TRBJ2-5; TRBD2 matches at 10 bases. This CDR3 has 15 residues. The J segment lost 11 bases and the V segment lost 0 bases, leaving 9 bases of the junction unmatched. Germline V gene data show CDR1 as SGHTA and CDR2 as FQGNSA. CDR3: CASSLAPGLASSQYF. The CDR3 DNA is TGTGCCAGCAGCTTAGCGCCGGGACTAGCGTCGTCTCAGTACTTC.

J is TRBJ1-4 and V is TRBV2; 8 nucleotides match TRBD1. V trimming: 1 base; J trimming: 4 bases; junction bases outside the gene matches: 5. The CDR3 is 16 amino acids. Germline values: CDR1 SNHLY, CDR2 FYNNEI. CDR3 sequence: CASSEEQGVLNEKLFF. The CDR3 DNA follows: TGTGCCAGCAGTGAAGAACAGGGGGTTCTTAATGAAAAACTGTTTTTT.